The 18 T cell receptor beta chains presented below share a single source sample, sequenced in a study of T cell responses to AZD1222 COVID-19 vaccine. Profiled with immunoSEQ multiplex PCR; TCRdb holds only in-frame clones, not every one. The sample holds 95,000 to 100,000 clones, about 82% seen once. Sequenced material: peripheral blood, taken on day 0 of AZD1222 vaccination. The source is an adult in good health.

The CDR3 spells CASSLGLGTYEQYF. CDR3 bases: TGCGCCAGCAGCTTAGGACTAGGTACCTACGAGCAGTACTTC. V usage is TRBV5-1 and J usage is TRBJ2-7, with 7 bases matching TRBD2. Germline V lookup: CDR1 SGHRS, CDR2 YFSETQ. The V and J ends lost 2 bases and 2 bases, in that order; junction bases with no gene match: 4. This CDR3 region has 14 residues.

CDR3 sequence reads: CASSGLEKDGYTF. CDR3 bases: TGTGCCAGCAGTGGCCTTGAAAAGGATGGCTACACCTTC. The rearrangement links TRBV2 to TRBJ1-2, with D unresolved. The CDR3 spans 13 residues. The V end was cut by 4 bases, the J end by 6 bases, with 12 bases between. Germline assignment: CDR1 SNHLY and CDR2 FYNNEI. Drawing the rest from reference TRBV2 and TRBJ1-2, the complete variable domain is EPEVTQTPSHQVTQMGQEVILRCVPISNHLYFYWYRQILGQKVEFLVSFYNNEISEKSEIFDDQFSVERPDGSNFTLKIRSTKLEDSAMYFCASSGLEKDGYTFGSGTRLTVV.

This chain connects TRBV4-3 to TRBJ2-7, with TRBD2 as a possible D gene (5 bases). V was trimmed by 2 bases and J by 5 bases, leaving 10 bases between them. The CDR3 has 13 residues. The germline CDR1 and CDR2 sequences are LGHNA and YSLEER. CDR3 residues: CASSQPGGHEQYF. CDR3 sequence (DNA): TGCGCCAGCAGCCAACCAGGAGGCCACGAGCAGTACTTC.

This sequence joins TRBV27 and TRBJ2-6; D is unresolved. V gave up 0 bases and J gave up 2 bases, with 11 bases separating them. The CDR3 totals 17 residues. From germline, CDR1 is MNHEY and CDR2 SMNVEV (reference sequence). The CDR3 loop is CASSLSQRFTGANVLTF. CDR3 bases: TGTGCCAGCAGTTTATCGCAGCGATTCACTGGGGCCAACGTCCTGACTTTC.

The V call is TRBV10-3, the J call TRBJ2-1; 7 nucleotides line up with TRBD2. With 0 bases clipped from V and 1 base from J, the junction kept 12 bases outside the gene matches. This CDR3 region has 19 residues. The V gene's germline CDR1 is ENHRY and CDR2 SYGVKD. The CDR3 reads CAISESTQASGRSYNEQFF. The CDR3 bases are TGTGCCATCAGTGAGTCGACTCAGGCTAGCGGAAGATCCTACAATGAGCAGTTCTTC.

The V and J genes are TRBV27 and TRBJ2-1; TRBD2 matches 8 bases. The germline V gene has CDR1 MNHEY and CDR2 SMNVEV (reference sequence). CDR3 length: 14 amino acids. After removal of 10 bases from V and 5 bases from J, the junction contained 10 bases not matched to a gene. The CDR3 DNA is TGTGCCACCTCACCGGGGGGGGTCCACAATGAGCAGTTCTTC. Protein: CATSPGGVHNEQFF.

This clone was seen once. The chain has TRBV3-1 (or the pseudogene TRBV3-2) and TRBJ2-7; tentatively, D is TRBD2 (6 bases). This CDR3 region has 16 residues. Germline V gene data show CDR1 as LGHDT and CDR2 as YNNKEL (reference sequence). The V and J ends lost 3 bases and 1 base respectively, with 16 bases between them. The CDR3 spells CASSHFTSKRSYEQYF. Written as DNA, the CDR3 is TGTGCCAGCAGCCATTTCACTAGCAAACGTTCCTACGAGCAGTACTTC.

This chain links TRBV15 with TRBJ1-5; D is ambiguous. Germline values: CDR1 LNHNV, CDR2 YYDKDF (reference sequence). This CDR3 has 15 amino acids. The ends were cut back, 1 base at V and 0 bases at J, with 7 bases in the middle. This CDR3 reads CATSRVRYSNQPQHF. As DNA, the CDR3 is TGTGCCACCAGCAGAGTTAGGTATAGCAATCAGCCCCAGCATTTT.

This clone showed up just once. The chain joins TRBV7-9 to TRBJ1-1, with TRBD1 matching over 9 bases. V lost 8 bases, J lost 1 base, and 2 bases stayed unmatched. The CDR3 length is 13 residues. CDR1 is SEHNR and CDR2 is FQNEAQ in the germline V gene (reference sequence). The CDR3 reads CASGGQGNTEAFF. The CDR3 nucleotides are TGTGCCAGCGGGGGACAGGGGAACACTGAAGCTTTCTTT.

The chain carries TRBV4-1 and TRBJ2-7, with D possibly being TRBD1 or TRBD2 (5 bases each). This CDR3 has 14 residues. CDR1 is MGHRA, CDR2 YSYEKL, per germline. The V and J ends lost 1 base and 10 bases respectively, with 17 bases between them. CDR3 coding DNA: TGCGCCAGCAGCCAAGTTGCGCTAGATGGGGGTCAGTACTTC. It is translated as CASSQVALDGGQYF.

The table lists this clone with a few counts. The CDR3 is CASSLPEAGNTIYF. The DNA for the CDR3 is TGTGCCAGCAGCTTACCAGAGGCTGGAAACACCATATATTTT. The chain combines TRBV7-8 with TRBJ1-3, with D unresolved. V shed 2 bases and J shed 2 bases, with 7 bases lying between them. In germline, CDR1 is SGHVS, CDR2 FQNEAQ. The CDR3 has 14 residues.

V usage is TRBV10-3 and J usage is TRBJ1-5, with no clear D. V lost 7 bases and J lost 4, with 8 bases in between. Germline lookup yields CDR1 ENHRY and CDR2 SYGVKD. This CDR3 spans 12 amino acids. The CDR3 DNA reads as TGTGCCATCAACGGTGATAATCAGCCCCAGCATTTT. Protein sequence: CAINGDNQPQHF.

About this clone: Different DNA sequences within this sample yield the same CDR3. The V gene is TRBV4-3, the J gene TRBJ2-7; TRBD2 agrees at 10 bases. The ends lost 1 base at V and 2 bases at J; junction bases unmatched: 2. CDR1 and CDR2 (germline): LGHNA, YSLEER. This CDR3 has 15 residues. CDR3 DNA sequence: TGCGCCAGCAGCCAAGGGACTAGCGGTACCTACGAGCAGTACTTC. It translates to CASSQGTSGTYEQYF.

This chain connects TRBV10-3 to TRBJ2-5; 8 bases line up with TRBD2. The CDR3 is 21 residues long. CDR1 is ENHRY, CDR2 SYGVKD, per germline. Trimming cost V 0 bases and J 3 bases; bases outside gene matches: 21. CDR3 sequence reads: CAISESNLAGGRPTKKETQYF. The CDR3 DNA is TGTGCCATCAGTGAGTCGAATCTGGCCGGCGGGAGGCCTACCAAAAAAGAGACCCAGTACTTC.

The CDR3 spells CASSLEGGMDYGYTF. Written as DNA, the CDR3 is TGTGCCAGCAGCTTAGAAGGTGGGATGGACTATGGCTACACCTTC. The V call is TRBV7-2, the J call TRBJ1-2; D is undetermined. The CDR3 contains 15 residues. The V gene's germline CDR1 is SGHTA and CDR2 FQGNSA. Trimming pared 1 base from V and 3 bases from J, leaving 12 bases between.

The rearrangement uses TRBV9 and TRBJ2-1, with a tentative D call TRBD2 (6 bases). Germline V gene sequence: CDR1 SGDLS, CDR2 YYNGEE. The CDR3 is 15 amino acids. The V end lost 3 bases, the J end lost 0 bases, and 10 bases lay between the germline ends. The CDR3 DNA follows: TGTGCCAGCAGCGAGGCGGGGAGCTCCTACAATGAGCAGTTCTTC. It encodes CASSEAGSSYNEQFF.

This sequence joins TRBV9 and TRBJ2-7; D call uncertain. The length of the CDR3 is 14 residues. With 0 bases removed from V and 2 bases from J, the gap between germline ends came to 9 bases. CDR1 is SGDLS, CDR2 YYNGEE, per germline. CDR3 DNA sequence: TGTGCCAGCAGCGTAGACAGCTTTACCTACGAGCAGTACTTC. It is translated as CASSVDSFTYEQYF.

The rearrangement links TRBV6-2 or TRBV6-3 to TRBJ1-5, with TRBD1 matching 7 bases. V dropped 4 bases and J dropped 4; count of bases not matched to a gene: 10. The CDR3 loop spans 16 amino acids. The germline V gene has CDR1 MNHEY and CDR2 SVGEGT. CDR3 region: CASSFLLTGLNQPQHF. Here the CDR3 DNA reads TGTGCCAGCAGTTTTCTCTTGACAGGGTTGAATCAGCCCCAGCATTTT.